The subject of this entry is one T cell receptor (beta chain). The table lists this clone with a few counts. No antigen is known for it. Per-base qualities were not stored, and no clone one base away is much larger. These data originate in a study of cytomegalovirus exposure and HLA in healthy donors (dated by TCRdb to the late 2010s). In the study overall: An earlier analysis of roughly 570 of the donors reported under 300 Gb of sequence data and 100 million to 120 million unique TCR beta sequences obtained from about 180 million T cells. Approximately 310 gigabases of sequencing data and 78 million or so unique TCR sequences were included in an early release covering roughly 600 HLA-typed donors. The genetic ancestry cluster associated with self-reported Caucasian donors included about four fifths of the approximately 400 genotyped donors. The study aimed to test whether cataloging public T cell receptors could reveal signatures of past pathogen exposure. The study used immunosequencing to profile the T cell repertoires of approximately 630 subjects and linked those repertoires to cytomegalovirus serostatus. Besides the first cohort of 666 subjects, a separate validation cohort made up of 120 different subjects was used. The study combined high-throughput TCR immunosequencing, statistical association of individual TCRs with disease status, and machine learning to predict cytomegalovirus infection status. A later analysis re-analyzed previously published TCR beta repertoires from roughly 690 donors and added high-resolution HLA genotyping to study TCR occurrence patterns. The later analysis used no new phenotypic data to find candidate immune exposures, relying instead on TCR beta sequences and their occurrence across donors. To decide whether each TCR beta V gene segment behaved as functional or pseudogenic, an earlier analysis of some 600 of the donors relied on high-throughput TCR beta sequencing. Alongside the repertoire data, information on donor age, sex, ethnicity and CMV serostatus was compiled. A later genetic analysis took genome-wide SNP genotypes for 398 of the 666 donors and used that subset as a discovery cohort. Every repertoire in the discovery cohort had been generated on one and the same sequencing platform. Both class I and class II loci were covered by HLA typing, at four-digit resolution. The number of typed donors differed by locus: about 629-630 for A, B, C, DRB1 and DQB1; 522 for DQA1; approximately 610 for DPA1; and about 450 for DPB1. A handful of DR-DQ haplotypes were handled as single units for association and clustering because linkage in the cohort was strong. Among about 360 genotyped donors of the cohort, an average of approximately 250,000 unique TCR beta nucleotide sequences were sequenced per donor, roughly 20% of them non-productive. General conclusions and limits of the study: According to a later analysis, most CMV-associated TCR beta chains appeared to be HLA-restricted, and the HLA associations seemed to be driven largely by CMV exposure. Cytomegalovirus status was reported to be diagnosed by the classifier with high specificity and sensitivity in both the original and validation cohorts. A cluster of highly shared sequence variants was judged likely to represent a technical artifact of the sequencing pipeline. CMV serostatus was the only immune exposure information available for the cohort. In a later analysis, HLA-associated TCR beta chains were found to be more clonally expanded and to have lower generation probabilities than equally common non-associated chains. An association between a missense DCLRE1C variant and V-gene and J-gene trimming of TCR beta chains was found in a later genetic analysis and replicated in an independent cohort. A few of the identified cytomegalovirus-associated TCR beta chains were confirmed in vitro to be specific for cytomegalovirus antigens. Sequencing depth was assumed to be roughly uniform across donors in the presence/absence analyses, though that assumption may not hold. The study listed 164 TCR beta chains as associated with cytomegalovirus. Specific HLA alleles were associated with 16,951 TCR beta sequences at a false discovery rate of 0.05 in a later analysis. Because HLA typing was missing for some donors at each locus, association tests included only the typed subset. It was suggested by the authors that the approach could potentially be generalized to other disease states and immunological phenotypes. Correlated functional status among segregating V segments might reflect linkage disequilibrium, but an unknown experimental factor could not be ruled out. The cohort was sequenced for TCR beta chains only, and without alpha or paired-chain data the features that could be detected were limited. In an earlier analysis of under 600 of the donors, most TCR beta V segments were observed in productive rearrangements about 90% or about 30% of the time, broadly matching IMGT annotations. Compared with the approximately 710-donor mean, donors in an Asian-associated ancestry cluster had fewer N-insertions in productive TCRs, according to a later genetic analysis. Some IMGT-functional V segments, including TRBV6-2 and TRBV6-3, could not be distinguished by the 87-base-pair reads and were therefore excluded. Because counts were too low, seventeen rarely observed V segments, including chromosome 9 orphons, were excluded from the earlier analysis of some 590 of the donors. Strong co-occurrence of HLA alleles, especially DR and DQ, made assigning TCR associations to individual alleles difficult. A later analysis reported that several top co-occurrence clusters appeared linked to parvovirus B19, influenza, CMV and Epstein-Barr virus. A further reported finding was that TCR beta sequences accurately predicted the HLA-A and HLA-B alleles for most subjects in the first cohort. In a later analysis, the rate of TCR association differed among HLA loci, with DRB1 alleles having the most associated TCRs and HLA-C alleles having the fewest. Most TCR sequences were seen in very few donors, while some public TCRs were found in many individuals.

Library construction relied on the immunoSEQ multiplex PCR assay. For the multiplex PCR, a mixture combining 60 forward primers for TCR Vbeta segments and 13 reverse primers for TCR Jbeta segments was used. The CDR3 region of rearranged TCR beta genes was amplified from genomic DNA by a multiplex PCR assay. The amplified TCR beta libraries were sequenced on the Illumina HiSeq System as 87-base-pair reads. From the authors' description of their analysis: A later analysis counted 65 million to 90 million unique TCR beta chains across the 550 to 800 repertoires, and 9.5 million to 11 million of these chains were shared by at least two donors. To remove PCR and sequencing errors, raw reads were error-corrected and collapsed into unique sequences using a nearest-neighbor algorithm that merged closely related sequences. CDR3 sequences were aligned to IMGT reference sequences to assign V, D and J gene segments. For a sequence to be retained, a match of at least six nucleotides to both a V gene segment and a J gene segment was required. Rearrangements were called productive when the CDR3 lacked stop codons and stayed in frame with V and J; all others were non-productive. CDR3 was defined by IMGT convention, running from the second conserved V-encoded cysteine to the conserved J-encoded phenylalanine. In an earlier analysis of more than 550 of the donors, sequences lacking an unambiguous match to a single V gene segment were excluded. In an earlier analysis of 450 to 700 of the donors, V segments were called functional above 56.7% productive rearrangements and were called segregating when the between-donor standard deviation exceeded 5%. To diagnose cytomegalovirus status from the catalog of TCR beta chain sequences, a statistical classification framework was built. In a later analysis, V and J genes were assigned by comparing TCR nucleotide sequences against IMGT/GENE-DB human TR gene sequences. A later analysis assigned CDR3 sequences and most-parsimonious VDJ recombination scenarios with the TCRdist pipeline. In a later analysis, each TCR beta chain was defined by its CDR3 amino acid sequence together with its V-gene family, and reads lacking a unique V-gene family were excluded. As a way to deal with suspected cross-contamination and a sequencing artifact, a later analysis dropped approximately 570 nucleotide sequences that were highly shared and had low generation probability. In a later analysis, a clonal expansion index was calculated for each public chain from normalized within-repertoire ranks of inferred template counts. In a later analysis, generation probabilities were computed with a VDJ recombination model fitted to out-of-frame rearrangements, and the resulting probabilities were checked against IGoR. A later analysis scored TCR-TCR, TCR-HLA and TCR-CMV co-occurrence with hypergeometric tests, applying a repertoire-size bias correction to TCR pairs. False discovery rates were estimated in a later analysis by permuting HLA or CMV assignments 20 times. In a later analysis, co-occurring TCRs were grouped using DBSCAN, and TCRdist sequence similarity was added for clustering within HLA-allele-positive subsets. Co-occurrence clustering excluded repertoires with fewer than 30,000 or more than 120,000 public chains, plus five with anomalous nucleotide sharing. The table comes from immuneACCESS by way of TCRdb, which keeps in-frame sequences with V and J called. Part of the clones is missing from these tables; in studies checked, under half for an unresolved V gene and the rest for unknown reasons. V, J and clone size were drawn from that table, and D and trimming were deduced from the DNA. This sample has 110,000 or so clones in its table, and 77% of those were observed once. Jointly, the top ten make up almost 5% of the sample.

Taken from cysteine to phenylalanine, the CDR3 has 15 residues. Solely the CDR3 DNA is kept, with 45 bases framed from the first base. The germline V gene encodes CDR1 SEHNR and CDR2 FQNEAQ (reference sequence). V was cut back by 6 bases and J by 1 base, leaving a gap of 12 bases between them. The cohort comprised some 700 healthy bone marrow donors. At the time of sampling, all cohort members were nominally healthy, though unrecorded immune exposures were likely present. The donor tested CMV seropositive, placing the donor among the 290 or so seropositive members of the cohort. A peripheral blood sample was collected from each donor, and TCR beta sequencing was performed on peripheral blood mononuclear cells. The Qiagen DNeasy Blood Extraction Kit was used to extract genomic DNA from the blood cell samples.

The rearranged segments are TRBV7-9 and TRBJ1-4; the D segment could be TRBD1, given 5 matching bases. Input material: PBMCs. The sequence came from a man aged 50 or older in good health and CMV-seropositive. The nucleotide sequence is given as TGTGCCAGCAGTTTTCAGACAGTAACTAATGAAAAACTGTTTTTT. Translation gives CASSFQTVTNEKLFF.